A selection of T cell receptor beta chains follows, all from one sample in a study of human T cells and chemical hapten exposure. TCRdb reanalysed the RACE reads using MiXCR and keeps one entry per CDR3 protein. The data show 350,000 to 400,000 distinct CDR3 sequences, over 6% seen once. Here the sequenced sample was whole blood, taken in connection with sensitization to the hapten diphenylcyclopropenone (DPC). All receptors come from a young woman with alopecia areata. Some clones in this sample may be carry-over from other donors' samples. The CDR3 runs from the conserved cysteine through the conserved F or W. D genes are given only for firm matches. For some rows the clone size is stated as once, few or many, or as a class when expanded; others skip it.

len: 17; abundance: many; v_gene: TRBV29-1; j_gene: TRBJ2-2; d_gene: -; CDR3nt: TGCAGCGTTGTTCGCACAGATCTGCGGGCGAACACCGGGGAGCTGTTTTTT; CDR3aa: CSVVRTDLRANTGELFF
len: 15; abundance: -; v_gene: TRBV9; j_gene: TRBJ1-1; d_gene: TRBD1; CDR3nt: TGTGCCAGCAGCGTCGGACAGGGGAGGATCACTGAAGCTTTCTTT; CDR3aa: CASSVGQGRITEAFF
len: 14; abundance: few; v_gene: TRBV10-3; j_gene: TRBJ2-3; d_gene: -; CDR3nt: TGTGCCATCAGTGAGTCCAGGAGTCCAGATACGCAGTATTTT; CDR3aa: CAISESRSPDTQYF
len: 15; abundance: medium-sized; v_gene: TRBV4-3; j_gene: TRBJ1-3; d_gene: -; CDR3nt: TGCGCCAGCAGCCCCCTGGCAGATCTTGGAAACACCATATATTTT; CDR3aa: CASSPLADLGNTIYF
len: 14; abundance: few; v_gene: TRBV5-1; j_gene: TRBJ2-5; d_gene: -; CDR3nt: TGCGCCAGCAGAGGAGACTCGTACCAAGAGACCCAGTACTTC; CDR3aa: CASRGDSYQETQYF
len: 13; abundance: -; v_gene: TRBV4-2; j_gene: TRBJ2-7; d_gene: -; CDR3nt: TGTGCCAGCAGCCCCGGACCTCACTACGAGCAGTACTTC; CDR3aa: CASSPGPHYEQYF
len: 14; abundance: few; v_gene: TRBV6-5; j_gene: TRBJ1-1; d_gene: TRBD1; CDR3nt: TGTGCCAGCAGAGGACAGGAGAAGAACACTGAAGCTTTCTTT; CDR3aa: CASRGQEKNTEAFF
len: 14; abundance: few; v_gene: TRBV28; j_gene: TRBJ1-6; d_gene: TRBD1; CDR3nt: TGTGCCAGTGGGGGGACAGGGAATTATTCACCCCTCCACTTT; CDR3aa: CASGGTGNYSPLHF
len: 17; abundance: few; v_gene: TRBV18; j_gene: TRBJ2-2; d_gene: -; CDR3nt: TGTGCCAGCTCACCCCTAGCGAGGGGGACCAACACCGGGGAGCTGTTTTTT; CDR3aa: CASSPLARGTNTGELFF
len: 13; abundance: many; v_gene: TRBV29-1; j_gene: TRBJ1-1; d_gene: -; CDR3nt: TGCAGCGTGTCCCCGAGGGGAGACACTGAAGCTTTCTTT; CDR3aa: CSVSPRGDTEAFF
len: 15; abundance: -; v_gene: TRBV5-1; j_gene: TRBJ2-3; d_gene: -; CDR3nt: TGCGCCAGCAGCTTACGGCCAGCCAGCACAGATACGCAGTATTTT; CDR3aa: CASSLRPASTDTQYF
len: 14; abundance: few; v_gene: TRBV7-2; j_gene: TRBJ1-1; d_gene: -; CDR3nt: TGTGCCAGCAGCGTAGGTAGAAGAAACACTGAAGCTTTCTTT; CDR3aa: CASSVGRRNTEAFF
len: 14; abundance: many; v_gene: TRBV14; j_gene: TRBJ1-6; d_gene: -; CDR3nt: TGTGCCAGCAGCCAATCTGGGTATAATTCACCCCTCCACTTT; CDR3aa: CASSQSGYNSPLHF
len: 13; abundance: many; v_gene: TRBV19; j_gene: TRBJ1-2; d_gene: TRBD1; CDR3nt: TGTGCCAGTAAGGGACAGGGGGCTCTCGGCTACACCTTC; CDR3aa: CASKGQGALGYTF
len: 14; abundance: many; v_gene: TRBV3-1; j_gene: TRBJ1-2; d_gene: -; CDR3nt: TGTGCCAGCAGCCCAGGGGCTGCGAACTATGGCTACACCTTC; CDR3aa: CASSPGAANYGYTF
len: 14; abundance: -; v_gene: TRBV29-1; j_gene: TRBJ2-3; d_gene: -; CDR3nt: TGCAGCACCGCAGGGGACCCTAGCACAGATACGCAGTATTTT; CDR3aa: CSTAGDPSTDTQYF
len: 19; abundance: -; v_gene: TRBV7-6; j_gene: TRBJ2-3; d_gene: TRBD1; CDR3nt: TGTGCCAGCAGCGCCCGGGACAGGGGGCAGGCTACTAGCACAGATACGCAGTATTTT; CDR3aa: CASSARDRGQATSTDTQYF
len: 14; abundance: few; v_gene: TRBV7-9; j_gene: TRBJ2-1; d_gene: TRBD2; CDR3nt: TGTGCCAGCGGGACTAGCGGGCCCTACAATGAGCAGTTCTTC; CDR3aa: CASGTSGPYNEQFF
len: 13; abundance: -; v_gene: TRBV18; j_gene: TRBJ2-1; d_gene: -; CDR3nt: TGTGCCAGCTCACCAATCAGGGCAAATGAGCAGTTCTTC; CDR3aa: CASSPIRANEQFF
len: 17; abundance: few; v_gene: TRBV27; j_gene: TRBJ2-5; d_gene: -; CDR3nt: TGTGCCAGCAGTTTAAGGATCGACGGCTCACGCCAAGAGACCCAGTACTTC; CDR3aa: CASSLRIDGSRQETQYF
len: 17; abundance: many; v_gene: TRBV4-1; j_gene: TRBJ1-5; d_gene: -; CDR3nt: TGCGCCAGCAGCCAAGATCCGGGGGGTACTAGCAATCAGCCCCAGCATTTT; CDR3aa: CASSQDPGGTSNQPQHF
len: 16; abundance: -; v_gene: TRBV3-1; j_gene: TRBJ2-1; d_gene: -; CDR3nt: TGTGCCAGCAGCCAATTTTCGAGTTTTTCGGTCAATGAGCAGTTCTTC; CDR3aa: CASSQFSSFSVNEQFF
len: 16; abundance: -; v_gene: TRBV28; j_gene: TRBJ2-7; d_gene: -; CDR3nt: TGTGCCAGCAGTTTACGTCGAGGATCTTTCTCCTACGAGCAGTACTTC; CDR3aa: CASSLRRGSFSYEQYF
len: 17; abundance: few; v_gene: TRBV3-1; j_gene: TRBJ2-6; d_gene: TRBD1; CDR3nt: TGTGCCAGCAGCCAAGTTGACAGGGGCTCTGGGGCCAACGTCCTGACTTTC; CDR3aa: CASSQVDRGSGANVLTF
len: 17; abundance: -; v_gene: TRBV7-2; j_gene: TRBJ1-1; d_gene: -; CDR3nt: TGTGCCAGCAGCTTACGAACGTTGGGGGGCTTGAACACTGAAGCTTTCTTT; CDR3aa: CASSLRTLGGLNTEAFF
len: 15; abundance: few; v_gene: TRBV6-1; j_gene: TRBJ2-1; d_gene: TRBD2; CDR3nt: TGTGCCAGCAGTGAAGTAAGACTAGCACAGGATGAGCAGTTCTTC; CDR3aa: CASSEVRLAQDEQFF
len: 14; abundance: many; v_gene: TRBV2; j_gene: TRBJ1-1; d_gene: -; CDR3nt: TGTGCCAGCAGTGTGAGGGGCATGAACACTGAAGCTTTCTTT; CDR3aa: CASSVRGMNTEAFF
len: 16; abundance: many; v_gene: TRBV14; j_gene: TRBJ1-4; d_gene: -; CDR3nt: TGTGCCAGCAGCCCCTATACAGGGAGGGCTAATGAAAAACTGTTTTTT; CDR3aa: CASSPYTGRANEKLFF
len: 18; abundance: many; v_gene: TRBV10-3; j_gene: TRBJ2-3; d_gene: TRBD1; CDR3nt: TGTGCCATCAGTGATCCCCAGGGGGGACAGGGAAGCACAGATACGCAGTATTTT; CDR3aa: CAISDPQGGQGSTDTQYF
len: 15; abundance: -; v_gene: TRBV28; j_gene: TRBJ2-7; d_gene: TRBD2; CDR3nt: TGTGCCAGCAGTTCACCGGGACTAGGGCCCTACGAGCAGTACTTC; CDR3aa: CASSSPGLGPYEQYF
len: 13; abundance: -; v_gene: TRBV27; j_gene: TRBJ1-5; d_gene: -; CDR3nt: TGTGCCAGCAGTGTACAGGGATATCAGCCCCAGCATTTT; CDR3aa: CASSVQGYQPQHF
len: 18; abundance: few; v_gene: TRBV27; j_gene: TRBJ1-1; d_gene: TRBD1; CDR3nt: TGTGCCAGCAGTCCGAACTACCACGTAAGGACAGGGGGCCGTGAAGCTTTCTTT; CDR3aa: CASSPNYHVRTGGREAFF
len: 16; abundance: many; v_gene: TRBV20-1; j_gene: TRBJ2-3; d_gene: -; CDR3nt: TGCAGTGCTACCATCTACTCGCGGGGACGAACAGATACGCAGTATTTT; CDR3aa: CSATIYSRGRTDTQYF
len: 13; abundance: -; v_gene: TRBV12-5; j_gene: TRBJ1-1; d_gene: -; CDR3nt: TGTGCTAGTGGTTTGTCTATGAACACTGAAGCTTTCTTT; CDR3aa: CASGLSMNTEAFF
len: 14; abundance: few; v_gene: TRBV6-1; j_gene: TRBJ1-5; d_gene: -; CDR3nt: TGTGCCAACAAGGGAGGGGAGCTCAATCAGCCCCAGCATTTT; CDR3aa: CANKGGELNQPQHF
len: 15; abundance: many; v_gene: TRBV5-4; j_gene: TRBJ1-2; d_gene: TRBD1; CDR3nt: TGTGCCAGCAGCGGACAGGCCGAAAACTACTATGGCTACACCTTC; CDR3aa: CASSGQAENYYGYTF
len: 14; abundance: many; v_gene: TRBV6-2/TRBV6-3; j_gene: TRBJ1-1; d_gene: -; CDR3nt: TGTGCCAGCAGTTACTGGGGAGTCGACACTGAAGCTTTCTTT; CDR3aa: CASSYWGVDTEAFF
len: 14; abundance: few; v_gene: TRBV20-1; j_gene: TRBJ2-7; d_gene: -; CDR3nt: TGCAGTGCTAGAGAATATGGGCGCTCCTACGAGCAGTACTTC; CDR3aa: CSAREYGRSYEQYF
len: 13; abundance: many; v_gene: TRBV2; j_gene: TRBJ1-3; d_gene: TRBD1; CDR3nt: TGTGCCAGCAGAGGGACAGAGACAAACACCATATATTTT; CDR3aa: CASRGTETNTIYF
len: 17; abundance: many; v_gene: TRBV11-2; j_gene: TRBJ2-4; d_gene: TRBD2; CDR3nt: TGTGCCAGCAGCTTAGGAGGACTAGCGGTAGCCAAAAACATTCAGTACTTC; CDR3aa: CASSLGGLAVAKNIQYF
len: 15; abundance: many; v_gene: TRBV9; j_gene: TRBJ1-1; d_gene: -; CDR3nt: TGTGCCAGCAGCGTAGATCCCGGGCAGGGGACTGAAGCTTTCTTT; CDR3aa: CASSVDPGQGTEAFF
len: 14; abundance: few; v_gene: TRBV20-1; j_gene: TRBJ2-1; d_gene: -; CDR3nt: TGCAGTGCTAGTTTAGCCGGGGGAAGGAATGAGCAGTTCTTC; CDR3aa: CSASLAGGRNEQFF
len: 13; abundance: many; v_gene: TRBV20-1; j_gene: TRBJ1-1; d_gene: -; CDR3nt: TGCAGTGCTAGAGAGGTATTGAACACTGAAGCTTTCTTT; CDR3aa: CSAREVLNTEAFF
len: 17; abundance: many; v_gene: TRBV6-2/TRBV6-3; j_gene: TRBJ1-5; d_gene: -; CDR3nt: TGTGCCAGCACCCCGAACGGCGGAGGACATAGCAATCAGCCCCAGCATTTT; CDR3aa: CASTPNGGGHSNQPQHF
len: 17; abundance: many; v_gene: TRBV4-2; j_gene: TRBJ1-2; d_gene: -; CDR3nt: TGTGCCAGCAGCCAAGATCTAGTAAAGGGATCCCCCTATGGCTACACCTTC; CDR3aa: CASSQDLVKGSPYGYTF
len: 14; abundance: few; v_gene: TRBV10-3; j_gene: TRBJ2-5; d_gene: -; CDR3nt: TGTGCCATCAGTGAGGGATCGCCCCTGGGGACCCAGTACTTC; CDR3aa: CAISEGSPLGTQYF
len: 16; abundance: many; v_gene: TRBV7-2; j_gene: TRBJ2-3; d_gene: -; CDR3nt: TGTGCCAGCAGCTTAAGTAACCCCCCCCATACAGATACGCAGTATTTT; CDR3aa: CASSLSNPPHTDTQYF
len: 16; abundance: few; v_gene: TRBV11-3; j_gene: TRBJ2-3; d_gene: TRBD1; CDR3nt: TGTGCCAGCAGCTTAGCTGGACAGGGAAACACAGATACGCAGTATTTT; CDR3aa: CASSLAGQGNTDTQYF
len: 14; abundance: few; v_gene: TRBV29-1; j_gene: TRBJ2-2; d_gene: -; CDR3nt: TGCAGCGTTGCGGGGGCGACGGCGTCCGGGGAGCTGTTTTTT; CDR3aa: CSVAGATASGELFF
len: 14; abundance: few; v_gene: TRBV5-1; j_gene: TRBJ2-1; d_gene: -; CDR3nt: TGCGCCAGCAGCTTGGACAGGCCCTACAATGAGCAGTTCTTC; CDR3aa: CASSLDRPYNEQFF
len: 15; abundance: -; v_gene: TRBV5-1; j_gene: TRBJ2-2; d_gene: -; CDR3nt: TGCGCCAGCAGCTTGACCCAGGGAGACACCGGGGAGCTGTTTTTT; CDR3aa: CASSLTQGDTGELFF
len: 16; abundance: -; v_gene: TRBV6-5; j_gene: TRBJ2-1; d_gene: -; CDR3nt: TGTGCCAGCAGTTACTCGGCTATTCAAACCTACAATGAGCAGTTCTTC; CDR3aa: CASSYSAIQTYNEQFF
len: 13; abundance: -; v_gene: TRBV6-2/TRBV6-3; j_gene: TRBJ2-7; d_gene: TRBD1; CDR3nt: TGTGCCAGCACCTACAGGGGCTGGAGCGAGCAGTACTTC; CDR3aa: CASTYRGWSEQYF
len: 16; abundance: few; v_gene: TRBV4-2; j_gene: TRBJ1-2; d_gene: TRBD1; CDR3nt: TGTGCCAGCAGCCAAGAGGTAGGGGGCGCATGGGATGGCTACACCTTC; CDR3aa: CASSQEVGGAWDGYTF
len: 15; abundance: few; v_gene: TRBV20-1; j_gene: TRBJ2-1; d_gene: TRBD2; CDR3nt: TGCAGTGCTAGAGATGTAGCGGGGGACCTCAATGAGCAGTTCTTC; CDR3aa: CSARDVAGDLNEQFF
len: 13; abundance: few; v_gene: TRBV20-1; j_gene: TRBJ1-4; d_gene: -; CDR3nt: TGCAGTGCTAGAGACAGGTTTCATGAAAAACTGTTTTTT; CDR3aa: CSARDRFHEKLFF
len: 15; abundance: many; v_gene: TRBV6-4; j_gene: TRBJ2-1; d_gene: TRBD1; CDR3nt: TGTGCCAGCAGTGACCAGACAGGGGACTACAATGAGCAGTTCTTC; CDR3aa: CASSDQTGDYNEQFF
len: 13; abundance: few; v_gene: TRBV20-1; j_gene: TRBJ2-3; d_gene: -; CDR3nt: TGCAGTGCAGTCTTAGGGAGCACAGATACGCAGTATTTT; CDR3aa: CSAVLGSTDTQYF
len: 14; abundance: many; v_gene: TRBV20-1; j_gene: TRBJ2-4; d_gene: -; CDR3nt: TGCAGTGCTCCGTTCCAACTAGCCAAAAACATTCAGTACTTC; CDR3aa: CSAPFQLAKNIQYF
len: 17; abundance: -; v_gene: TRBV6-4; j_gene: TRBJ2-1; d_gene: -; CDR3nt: TGTGCCAGCAGTGACTCGTTCTTTGTTTTGGTGTGGAATGAGCAGTTCTTC; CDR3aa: CASSDSFFVLVWNEQFF